This TCR beta chain was retrieved from a study of control samples from healthy donors and cancer patients. This table comes from immunoSEQ multiplex PCR, and its TCRdb copy is limited to in-frame clones, with some not included. The sample includes some 95,000 clones, approximately 92% seen only once; the top ten take approximately 3%. The TCR originated in a human donor in good health. The donor label of this sample is uncertain. Sequenced material: blood.

As DNA, the CDR3 is TGCGCCAGCAGCCAAGATACGGCCGTGCCTGAAGCTTTCTTT. Translating gives CASSQDTAVPEAFF. The chain recombines TRBV4-3 with TRBJ1-1, with no clear D. The CDR3 loop spans 14 amino acids. Germline CDR1 reads LGHNA; CDR2 reads YSLEER. Trimming left V 0 bases short and J 6 bases short, with 11 bases between.